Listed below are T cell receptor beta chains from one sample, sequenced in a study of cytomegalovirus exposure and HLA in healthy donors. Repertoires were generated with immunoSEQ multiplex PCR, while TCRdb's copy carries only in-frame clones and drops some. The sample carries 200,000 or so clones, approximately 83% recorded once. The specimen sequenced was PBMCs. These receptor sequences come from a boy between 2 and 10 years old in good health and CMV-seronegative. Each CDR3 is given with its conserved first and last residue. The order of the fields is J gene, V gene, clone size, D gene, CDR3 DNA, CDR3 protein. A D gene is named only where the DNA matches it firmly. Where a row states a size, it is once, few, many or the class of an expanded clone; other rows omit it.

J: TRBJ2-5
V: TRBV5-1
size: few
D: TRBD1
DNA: TGCGCCAGCAGCCCGACCGGGACAGGCGGGCAGACCCAGTACTTC
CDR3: CASSPTGTGGQTQYF

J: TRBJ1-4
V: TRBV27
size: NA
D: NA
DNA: TGTGCCAGCAGCCCGTTCGGACAGAATAATGAAAAACTGTTTTTT
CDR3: CASSPFGQNNEKLFF

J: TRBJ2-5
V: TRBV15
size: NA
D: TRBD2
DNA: TGTGCCACCAGCGGTCAAGCCGGGAGGCTACAAGAGACCCAGTACTTC
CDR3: CATSGQAGRLQETQYF

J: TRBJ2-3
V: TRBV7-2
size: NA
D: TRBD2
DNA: TGTGCCAGCAGCCCCGGACTAGCGGCAGATACGCAGTATTTT
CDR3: CASSPGLAADTQYF

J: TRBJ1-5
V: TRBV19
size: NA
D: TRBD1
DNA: TGTGCCACCCGGTGGGACAGGGGCAATCAGCCCCAGCATTTT
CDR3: CATRWDRGNQPQHF

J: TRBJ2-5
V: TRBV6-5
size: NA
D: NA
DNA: TGTGCCAGCAGTTCCGGCAGGGGGGTCTGGGAGACCCAGTACTTC
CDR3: CASSSGRGVWETQYF

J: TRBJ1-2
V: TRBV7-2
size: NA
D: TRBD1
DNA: TGTGCCAGCAGCACCGGGACAGGGGGCGCGAGTGGCTACACCTTC
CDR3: CASSTGTGGASGYTF

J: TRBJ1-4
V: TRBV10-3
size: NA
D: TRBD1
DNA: TGTGCCATCAGTGAGTCGAATACGGGACAGGGCCCTGAAAAACTGTTTTTT
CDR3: CAISESNTGQGPEKLFF

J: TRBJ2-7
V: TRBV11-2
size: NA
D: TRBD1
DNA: TGTGCCAGCAGCTTAGTGTTGGGGACAGGGGTCAACTACGAGCAGTACTTC
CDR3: CASSLVLGTGVNYEQYF

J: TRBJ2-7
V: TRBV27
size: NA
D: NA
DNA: TGTGCCAGCAGTTCAGGGGCCGGTTATAACGAGCAGTACTTC
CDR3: CASSSGAGYNEQYF

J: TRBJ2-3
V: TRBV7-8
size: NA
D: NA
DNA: TGTGCCAGCAGCCCCTTCTTCGGACAGACGATAACTAGCACAGATACGCAGTATTTT
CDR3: CASSPFFGQTITSTDTQYF

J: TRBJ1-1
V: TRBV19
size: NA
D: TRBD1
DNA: TGTGCCAGTGGGGACAGGGGTTTCGGCACTGAAGCTTTCTTT
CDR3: CASGDRGFGTEAFF

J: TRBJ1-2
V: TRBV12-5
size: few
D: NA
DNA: TGTGCTAGTGGTCCATCCCGAGGATGGGGCGTCTATGGCTACACCTTC
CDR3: CASGPSRGWGVYGYTF

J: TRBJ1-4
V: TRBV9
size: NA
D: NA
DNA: TGTGCCAGCAGCTCCTCGGCGCGGGGGGCCGATGAAAAACTGTTTTTT
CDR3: CASSSSARGADEKLFF

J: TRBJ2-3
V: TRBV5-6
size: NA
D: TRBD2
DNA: TGTGCCAGCAGCGTGGGACTACCCGGCACAGATACGCAGTATTTT
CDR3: CASSVGLPGTDTQYF

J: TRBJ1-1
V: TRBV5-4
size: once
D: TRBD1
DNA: TGTGCCAGCAGCAACCGGGACAGGCTGAACACTGAAGCTTTCTTT
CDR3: CASSNRDRLNTEAFF

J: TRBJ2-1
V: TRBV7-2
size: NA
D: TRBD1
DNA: TGTGCCAGCAGCTATGGACAGGGGTTCTACAATGAGCAGTTCTTC
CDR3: CASSYGQGFYNEQFF

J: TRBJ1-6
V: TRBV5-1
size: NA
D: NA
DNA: TGCGCCAGCAGCTTGGCAGGGGCGGTTTCACCCCTCCACTTT
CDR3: CASSLAGAVSPLHF

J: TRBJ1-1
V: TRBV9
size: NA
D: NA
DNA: TGTGCCAGCAGCCCAGGCCCAACCTTGCCCGCTGAAGCTTTCTTT
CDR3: CASSPGPTLPAEAFF

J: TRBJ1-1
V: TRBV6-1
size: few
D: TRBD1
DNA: TGTGCCAGCGCCCGCTCAGGGGGTAGAACTGAAGCTTTCTTT
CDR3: CASARSGGRTEAFF

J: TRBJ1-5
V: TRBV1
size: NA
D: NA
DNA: TGCACCAGCAGCCAAAGCTATAGCAATCAGCCCCAGCATTTT
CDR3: CTSSQSYSNQPQHF

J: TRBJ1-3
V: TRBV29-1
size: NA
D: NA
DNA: TGCAGCGTCGTCACAGCCTACTCTGGAAACACCATATATTTT
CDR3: CSVVTAYSGNTIYF

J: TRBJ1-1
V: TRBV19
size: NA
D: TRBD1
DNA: TGTGCCAGTAGTAGTTGGGGGACAGCAGTTAATGGCGCTGAAGCTTTCTTT
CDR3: CASSSWGTAVNGAEAFF

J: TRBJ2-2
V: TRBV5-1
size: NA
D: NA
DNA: TGCGCCAGCAGCGAGGTAGCGGACTACACCGGGGAGCTGTTTTTT
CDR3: CASSEVADYTGELFF

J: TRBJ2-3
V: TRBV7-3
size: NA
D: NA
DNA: TGTGCCAGCAGCTTAAGTCTGACAGATACGCAGTATTTT
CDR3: CASSLSLTDTQYF

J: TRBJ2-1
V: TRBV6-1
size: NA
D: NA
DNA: TGTGCCAGCAGTGTTAGCGTAGCCTACAATGAGCAGTTCTTC
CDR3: CASSVSVAYNEQFF

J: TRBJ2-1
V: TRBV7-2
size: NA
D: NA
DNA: TGTGCCAGCAGCTTAGGGGGGCTAGAAAGTGAGCAGTTCTTC
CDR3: CASSLGGLESEQFF

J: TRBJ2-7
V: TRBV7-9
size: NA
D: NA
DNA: TGTGCCAGCAGCTTAAGGCGGGGCGAGCAGTACTTC
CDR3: CASSLRRGEQYF